This T cell receptor (beta chain) appears in the sequencing data of a study of blood T cell repertoires in COVID-19. Study as a whole: PBMCs, B-cell-depleted T cells, or T cells provided the cDNA or gDNA that made up the material.

This clone was counted a single time. Recovered status applied to Cohort 3 donors who had two consecutive negative PCRs. It also applied to those with clearance or with symptom resolution. This CDR3 is 13 amino acids long. Trimming removed 7 bases at V and 4 bases at J, with 15 bases between. Germline lookup yields CDR1 SGHRS and CDR2 YFSETQ. TCRdb's table, derived via immunoSEQ multiplex PCR, lists solely in-frame clones and lacks some. The table lists 150,000 to 200,000 clones, around 73% of them singletons. The specimen sequenced was PBMCs or T cells enriched from blood (not recorded which). The chain uses TRBV5-1 and TRBJ2-7; perhaps TRBD2 as D (5 bases). This receptor was identified in a woman aged 45-59 years who had recovered from COVID-19. CDR3 sequence: CASGRIASYEQYF. As DNA, the CDR3 is TGCGCCAGCGGGCGGATAGCGAGTTACGAGCAGTACTTC. Drawing the rest from reference TRBV5-1 and TRBJ2-7, the complete variable domain is KAGVTQTPRYLIKTRGQQVTLSCSPISGHRSVSWYQQTPGQGLQFLFEYFSETQRNKGNFPGRFSGRQFSNSRSEMNVSTLELGDSALYLCASGRIASYEQYFGPGTRLTVT.